The 21 T cell receptor beta chains below come from one sample, sequenced in a study of blood T cell repertoires in COVID-19 (dated by TCRdb to the early 2020s). Library method: the immunoSEQ multiplex PCR assay. Not all clones reach the TCRdb copy of this immuneACCESS table, which keeps in-frame sequences only. Checked studies attribute under half of the gap to unresolved V genes and leave the rest unexplained. The sample table shows over 110,000 clones, and 70% to 85% are seen once. The ten largest clones take up more than 8.5% of the sample. Sample: peripheral blood. These receptors were taken from a man in his 60s with active or convalescent COVID-19.

The CDR3 DNA sequence: TGCAGCGTGAGGACAGGGGGAAATTCTGGAAACACCATATATTTT. Translation gives CSVRTGGNSGNTIYF. The rearrangement uses TRBV29-1 and TRBJ1-3, with TRBD1 matching 10 bases. Germline lookup yields CDR1 SQVTM and CDR2 ANQGSEA. The CDR3 is made up of 15 amino acids. Trimming took 6 bases from V and 1 from J; bases not matched to a gene: 6.

The V and J genes are TRBV30 and TRBJ2-1; D possibly corresponds to TRBD2 (5 bases). Per the germline V gene, CDR1 is GTSNPN and CDR2 is SVGIG (reference sequence). The germline V and J ends were trimmed by 1 base and 7 bases, with 8 bases remaining between them. The CDR3 loop spans 12 amino acids. In DNA, the CDR3 is TGTGCCTGGAGTGCCGGCGGGAATGAGCAGTTCTTC. It specifies CAWSAGGNEQFF.

The chain recombines TRBV5-1 with TRBJ1-2; D perhaps matches TRBD1 (6 bases). Germline-derived CDR1 and CDR2 are SGHRS and YFSETQ. This CDR3 has 15 residues. Trimming cost V 3 bases and J 3 bases, with 15 bases left between them. The CDR3 region has the DNA TGCGCCAGCAGCTGGAACAGGGAAGGGGACTATGGCTACACCTTC. This sequence encodes CASSWNREGDYGYTF.

The rearrangement links TRBV7-2 to TRBJ2-3; 10 nucleotides line up with TRBD2. Unmatched junction bases numbered 10, after V lost 5 bases and J lost 2 bases. CDR1 and CDR2 (germline): SGHTA, FQGNSA. This CDR3 has 17 amino acids. The CDR3 bases are TGTGCCAGCAGCATAAGCCCGGGACTAGCGACCACAGATACGCAGTATTTT. Translated: CASSISPGLATTDTQYF.

This clone was detected once. The chain has TRBV6-6 and TRBJ2-3, with D possibly TRBD2 on 5 matching bases. Trimming took off 5 bases at V and 1 base at J, with 16 bases between the two ends. CDR1 MNHNY and CDR2 SVGAGI come from the germline V gene (reference sequence). CDR3 size: 16 residues. The CDR3 spells CASSPRVLEGTDTQYF. The CDR3 region has the DNA TGTGCCAGCAGTCCCCGGGTCTTGGAGGGCACAGATACGCAGTATTTT.

This clone turned up a few times. The chain links TRBV6-5 to TRBJ2-5; D is possibly TRBD1 (5 bases). Trimming cost V 2 bases and J 5 bases, with 15 bases left between them. The CDR3 sequence is 15 residues long. Germline-derived CDR1 and CDR2 are MNHEY and SVGAGI. In nucleotides, the CDR3 is TGTGCCAGCAGTTACCAGGGCAGGGTCCGTGAGACCCAGTACTTC. Amino acids: CASSYQGRVRETQYF.

The chain employs TRBV10-2 and TRBJ2-7; D possibly corresponds to TRBD1 (6 bases). Between the trimmed V and J ends, which lost 4 bases and 3 bases, there was a span of 16 bases. The CDR3 loop spans 15 amino acids. Germline V gene data show CDR1 as WSHSY and CDR2 as SAAADI. The CDR3 DNA is TGCGCCAGCAGTGGGGACATCTCAAGGTTCTACGAGCAGTACTTC. This gives the protein CASSGDISRFYEQYF.

The chain links TRBV5-1 to TRBJ2-3; the match to TRBD1 covers 9 bases. V dropped 4 bases and J dropped 1; count of bases not matched to a gene: 10. The CDR3 contains 17 residues. The germline V gene encodes CDR1 SGHRS and CDR2 YFSETQ. CDR3 DNA sequence: TGCGCCAGCAGCAGAGAAACAGGGGGCAGTGGCACAGATACGCAGTATTTT. Translated: CASSRETGGSGTDTQYF.

The CDR3 DNA reads TGTGCCTGGAGTGCCCGCCGCAGCTCTGGAAACACCATATATTTT. Translated, it gives CAWSARRSSGNTIYF. The V gene is TRBV30, the J gene TRBJ1-3; no reliable D call. The CDR3 has 15 residues. CDR1 and CDR2 from the germline V gene are GTSNPN and SVGIG (reference sequence). Between the trimmed V and J ends, which lost 1 base and 0 bases, there was a span of 10 bases. Drawing the rest from reference TRBV30 and TRBJ1-3, the complete variable domain is SQTIHQWPATLVQPVGSPLSLECTVEGTSNPNLYWYRQAAGRGLQLLFYSVGIGQISSEVPQNLSASRPQDRQFILSSKKLLLSDSGFYLCAWSARRSSGNTIYFGEGSWLTVV.

This rearrangement joins TRBV24-1 to TRBJ2-3, with 13 bases aligning to TRBD2. V trimming: 3 bases; J trimming: 3 bases; junction bases outside the gene matches: 2. The CDR3 runs 16 residues. Germline CDR1 reads KGHDR; CDR2 reads SFDVKD. DNA of the CDR3: TGTGCCACCAGTGATCCGGGACTAGCGGGAACAGATACGCAGTATTTT. It is translated as CATSDPGLAGTDTQYF.

This chain uses TRBV7-6 with TRBJ2-5; 8 nucleotides agree with TRBD2. Germline CDR1 SGHVS, CDR2 FNYEAQ. There are 14 residues in the CDR3. Germline trimming cut 1 base from V and 4 bases from J; bases unmatched to any gene: 2. CDR3 loop: CASSLDRGGETQYF. CDR3 bases: TGTGCCAGCAGCTTAGATCGGGGGGGAGAGACCCAGTACTTC.

The chain uses TRBV25-1 and TRBJ1-4; 8 bases map to TRBD1. The V and J ends lost 2 bases and 1 base, in that order; junction bases with no gene match: 6. The CDR3 is 17 amino acids. In germline, CDR1 is MGHDK, CDR2 SYGVNS. The CDR3 loop is CASSEQGAIGTNEKLFF. CDR3 DNA: TGTGCCAGCAGTGAACAGGGGGCTATCGGAACTAATGAAAAACTGTTTTTT.

The chain carries TRBV19 and TRBJ2-5; a weak D match, TRBD2 (6 bases). This CDR3 comprises 15 residues. V was clipped by 5 bases and J by 2 bases, with 15 bases between them. Germline V gene data show CDR1 as LNHDA and CDR2 as SQIVND (reference sequence). This CDR3 is CASSLGAGRQETQYF. The CDR3 nucleotides are TGTGCCAGTAGTCTGGGAGCAGGGAGGCAAGAGACCCAGTACTTC.

The chain is built from TRBV7-8 and TRBJ2-1; the D gene is possibly TRBD2 (6 bases). This CDR3 comprises 15 residues. Trimming shortened V by 3 bases and J by 6 bases, and 15 bases separated the two germline ends. Germline V gives CDR1 SGHVS, CDR2 FQNEAQ. CDR3 in amino acids: CASSLVRLDGNEQFF. CDR3 bases: TGTGCCAGCAGCTTGGTACGACTAGATGGCAATGAGCAGTTCTTC.

The rearrangement joins TRBV2 to TRBJ1-2; D is perhaps TRBD1 (6 bases). The germline CDR1 and CDR2 sequences are SNHLY and FYNNEI. With 6 bases removed from V and 7 bases from J, the gap between germline ends came to 9 bases. This CDR3 has 11 amino acids. CDR3 amino acids: CASREQGGYTF. The CDR3 nucleotides are TGTGCCAGCAGAGAACAGGGTGGCTACACCTTC.

This clone was observed once. The V call is TRBV6-2 or TRBV6-3, the J call TRBJ2-5; 7 positions agree with TRBD2. The CDR3 runs 20 residues. The J segment lost 1 base and the V segment lost 2 bases, leaving 19 bases of the junction unmatched. Germline V gives CDR1 MNHEY, CDR2 SVGEGT. The CDR3 here is CASSYLPHFAGESFQETQYF. The CDR3 DNA reads TGTGCCAGCAGTTACCTCCCCCACTTTGCGGGAGAGAGCTTCCAAGAGACCCAGTACTTC.

This chain joins TRBV30 and TRBJ2-1; perhaps TRBD2 as D (6 bases). With 5 bases removed from V and 0 bases from J, the gap between germline ends came to 14 bases. The CDR3 has 15 amino acids. Per germline, CDR1 GTSNPN and CDR2 SVGIG (reference sequence). The CDR3: CAWGRGGASYNEQFF. The DNA for the CDR3 is TGTGCCTGGGGAAGGGGCGGGGCCTCCTACAATGAGCAGTTCTTC.

This chain joins TRBV12-5 and TRBJ1-1, with D tentatively TRBD1 (6 bases). The CDR3 contains 14 residues. Trimming pared 6 bases from V and 0 bases from J, leaving 11 bases between. Per germline, CDR1 LGHNT and CDR2 FRNRAP. CDR3 amino acids: CASGRTELNTEAFF. CDR3 nucleotide sequence: TGTGCTAGTGGCCGGACAGAATTGAACACTGAAGCTTTCTTT.

The genes are TRBV30 and TRBJ2-2, with TRBD2 matching 11 bases. This CDR3 is 16 amino acids long. V lost 5 bases to trimming and J lost 0 bases; unmatched junction nucleotides: 5. Germline CDR1 and CDR2: GTSNPN and SVGIG (reference sequence). CDR3 sequence reads: CAWVLAGGTNTGELFF. The CDR3 DNA sequence: TGTGCCTGGGTCCTAGCGGGGGGTACGAACACCGGGGAGCTGTTTTTT.

This chain links TRBV4-3 with TRBJ1-2; 7 positions match TRBD1. Losses at the gene ends were 6 bases for V and 3 bases for J; bases not matched to a gene: 13. CDR1 LGHNA and CDR2 YSLEER come from the germline V gene. The CDR3 consists of 16 residues. Here the CDR3 reads CASRPASTGTDYGYTF. CDR3 coding DNA: TGCGCCAGCAGACCTGCTTCGACAGGGACGGACTATGGCTACACCTTC.

This chain links TRBV4-1 with TRBJ2-7, with 9 bases lining up with TRBD2. V lost 0 bases to trimming and J lost 4 bases; unmatched junction nucleotides: 7. This CDR3 is 16 amino acids long. Germline assignment: CDR1 MGHRA and CDR2 YSYEKL. The CDR3 loop reads CASSQDMASGVYEQYV. The DNA for the CDR3 is TGCGCCAGCAGCCAAGATATGGCTAGCGGGGTTTACGAGCAGTACGTC.